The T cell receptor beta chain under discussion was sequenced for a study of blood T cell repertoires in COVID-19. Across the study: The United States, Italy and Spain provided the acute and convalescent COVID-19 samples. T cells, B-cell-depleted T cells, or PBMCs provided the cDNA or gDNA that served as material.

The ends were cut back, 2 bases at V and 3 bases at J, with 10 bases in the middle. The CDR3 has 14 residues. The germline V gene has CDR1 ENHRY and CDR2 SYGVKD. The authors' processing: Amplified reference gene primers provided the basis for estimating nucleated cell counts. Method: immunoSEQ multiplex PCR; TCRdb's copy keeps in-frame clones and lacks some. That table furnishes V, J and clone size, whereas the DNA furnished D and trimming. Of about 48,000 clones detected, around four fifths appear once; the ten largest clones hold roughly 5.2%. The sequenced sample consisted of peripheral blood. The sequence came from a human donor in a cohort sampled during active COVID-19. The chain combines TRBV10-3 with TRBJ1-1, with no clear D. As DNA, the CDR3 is TGTGCCATCAGTGAGCTCAACAGCTACACTGAAGCTTTCTTT. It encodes CAISELNSYTEAFF.